This T cell receptor (beta chain) derives from a study of blood T cell repertoires in COVID-19. Study summary: Samples came from the United States, Italy and Spain, spanning acute and convalescent COVID-19. The analysed material was cDNA or gDNA that came from T cells, B-cell-depleted T cells, or PBMCs.

Source study methods: Reference gene primer amplification yielded estimated nucleated cell counts. The method was immunoSEQ multiplex PCR; TCRdb's version includes in-frame clones alone and lacks a portion of them. The DNA was the basis for D and trimming; V, J and clone size are from that table. The data contain 350,000 to 500,000 clones, about 90% of them singletons. Seattle patient enrollment occurred during active infection, with longitudinal follow-up thereafter. Losses at the gene ends were 5 bases for V and 7 bases for J; bases not matched to a gene: 17. This CDR3 has 16 residues. Germline CDR1 and CDR2: SGHNT and YENEEA.

The chain has TRBV11-3 and TRBJ2-7, with 7 bases aligning to TRBD1. Sequenced material: peripheral blood. The clonotype originates from a man aged 18 to 30 with COVID-19, enrolled during active disease. CDR3 loop: CASSPQIRTGPGEQYF. Here the CDR3 DNA reads TGTGCCAGCAGCCCACAAATACGGACAGGCCCCGGGGAGCAGTACTTC.